The clone carrying this T cell receptor beta chain was recorded many times. The CDR3 contains 13 residues. V was shortened by 6 bases and J by 8 bases, with 16 bases between the two germline ends. Arm-PCR with iRepertoire HTBI primers amplified the CDR3 regions for these TCR beta libraries. Each CDR3 protein is one row after TCRdb ran MiXCR on the multiplex PCR reads. The sample has hundreds of thousands of distinct CDR3 sequences; around 15% are singletons. The data are from a study of regulatory T cells in long-lasting Graves disease. Sample time point: newly diagnosed GD, antithyroid drugs for less than 3 months. There was RNA extracted from PBMCs, and the TCR library was made from it. This sample was also put to use in a study of T cells in Graves' hyperthyroidism and ophthalmopathy.

This TCR was sampled from a woman aged 25 to 39 with Graves disease. This chain joins TRBV12-3 or TRBV12-4 and TRBJ1-2, with a tentative D call TRBD1 (5 bases). This material consisted of peripheral blood mononuclear cells (PBMCs), taken at new diagnosis, from a patient treated with antithyroid drugs. The CDR3 loop is CASRWTGTGGYTF. CDR3 in DNA: TGTGCCAGCAGATGGACGGGGACGGGAGGCTACACCTTC.